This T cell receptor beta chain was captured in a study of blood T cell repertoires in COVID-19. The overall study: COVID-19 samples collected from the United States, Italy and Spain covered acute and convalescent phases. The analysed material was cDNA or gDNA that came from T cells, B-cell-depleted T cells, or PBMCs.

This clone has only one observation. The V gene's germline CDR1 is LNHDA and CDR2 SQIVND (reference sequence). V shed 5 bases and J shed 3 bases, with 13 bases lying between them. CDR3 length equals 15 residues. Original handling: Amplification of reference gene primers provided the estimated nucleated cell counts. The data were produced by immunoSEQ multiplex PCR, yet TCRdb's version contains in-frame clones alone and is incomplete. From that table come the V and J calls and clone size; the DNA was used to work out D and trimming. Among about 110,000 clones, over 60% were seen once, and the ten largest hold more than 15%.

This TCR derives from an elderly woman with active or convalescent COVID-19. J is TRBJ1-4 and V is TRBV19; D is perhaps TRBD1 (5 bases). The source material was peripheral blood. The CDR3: CASSPRQHANEKLFF. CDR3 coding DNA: TGTGCCAGTAGTCCGAGACAGCACGCTAATGAAAAACTGTTTTTT.